This T cell receptor (beta chain) was found in a study of Ad26.COV2.S vaccination and SARS-CoV-2 variants. Notes on the study in general: Non-spike TCR breadth showed similarity between vaccine and placebo recipients. People given the vaccine had a wider spike-specific TCR breadth than placebo recipients did.

Comments on this clone: Its antigen is undetermined.

The CDR3 contains 15 residues. The germline V gene has CDR1 LNHDA and CDR2 SQIVND (reference sequence). Trimming cost V 5 bases and J 0 bases, with 14 bases left between them. Assay used: immunoSEQ multiplex PCR; TCRdb lists only in-frame clones, some missing. This sample carries around 140,000 clones, roughly 89% of them seen once, and the ten largest clones take approximately 5%. The rearrangement uses TRBV19 and TRBJ2-7; D gene unclear. The input for sequencing was peripheral blood, taken after recovery from COVID-19. The sequence was obtained from a human donor who had recovered from COVID-19. Written as DNA, the CDR3 is TGTGCCAGTAGTCCCCGTCGAGAGATCTCCTACGAGCAGTACTTC. Amino acids: CASSPRREISYEQYF.